This T cell receptor beta chain came from a study of cytomegalovirus exposure and HLA in healthy donors. General study points: In a later analysis, at a false discovery rate of 0.05, roughly 17,000 TCR beta sequences matched HLA alleles. Relative to equally common others, HLA-associated TCR beta chains showed greater clonal expansion in a later analysis.

Of note for this clone: Its antigen is not identified.

The germline CDR1 and CDR2 sequences are SGHDT and YYEEEE. V lost 5 bases to trimming and J lost 4 bases, with 15 bases between them. The CDR3 covers 14 residues. The PCR used 60 Vbeta and 13 Jbeta primers. The protocol was immunoSEQ multiplex PCR, while the TCRdb copy is restricted to in-frame clones and leaves out a portion. This sample has around 220,000 clones, with about 83% found just once. This receptor was taken from a girl aged 10-17 years in good health and CMV-seronegative. The chain carries TRBV5-6 and TRBJ2-5; a weak D match, TRBD2 (7 bases). The sample was PBMCs. The CDR3 coding sequence is TGTGCCAGCAGGAGTAAGGGGGGGGGAGAGACCCAGTACTTC. Translation: CASRSKGGGETQYF.